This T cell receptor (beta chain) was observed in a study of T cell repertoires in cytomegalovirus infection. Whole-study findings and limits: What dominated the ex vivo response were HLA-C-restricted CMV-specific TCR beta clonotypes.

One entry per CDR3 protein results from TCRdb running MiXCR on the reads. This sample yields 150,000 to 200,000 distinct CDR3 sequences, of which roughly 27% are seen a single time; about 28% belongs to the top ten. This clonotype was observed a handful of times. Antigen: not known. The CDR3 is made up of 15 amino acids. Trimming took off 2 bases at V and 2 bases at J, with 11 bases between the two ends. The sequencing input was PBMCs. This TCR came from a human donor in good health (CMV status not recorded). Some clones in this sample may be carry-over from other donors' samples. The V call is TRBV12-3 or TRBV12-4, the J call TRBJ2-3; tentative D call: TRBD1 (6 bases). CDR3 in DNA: TGTGCCAGCAGTTTACAGGGGTCTTACACAGATACGCAGTATTTT. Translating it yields CASSLQGSYTDTQYF.